A single sample is the source of the 10 T cell receptor beta chains below, sequenced in a study of cytomegalovirus exposure and HLA in healthy donors. 13 Jbeta primers and 60 Vbeta primers were used for the PCR. The data were produced by immunoSEQ multiplex PCR, yet TCRdb's version contains in-frame clones alone and is incomplete. The sample gives 160,000 or so clones, approximately 80% of which show up once; around 6.7% is in the top ten. Sequenced sample: PBMCs. Receptors were obtained from a woman in her twenties or thirties in good health and CMV-seropositive.

A single count supports this clone. This chain joins TRBV5-1 and TRBJ2-3; weak D call: TRBD1 (5 bases). V lost 0 bases and J lost 6, with 14 bases in between. Germline V lookup: CDR1 SGHRS, CDR2 YFSETQ. The CDR3 is made up of 15 amino acids. CDR3 protein: CASSLVGQGYDTQYF. The CDR3 nucleotides are TGCGCCAGCAGCTTGGTCGGGCAGGGATACGATACGCAGTATTTT.

This chain connects TRBV5-5 to TRBJ1-2; a weak D match, TRBD1 (6 bases). V lost 3 bases and J lost 6, with 12 bases in between. CDR3 length: 13 amino acids. CDR1 and CDR2 from the germline V gene are SGHKS and YYEKEE (reference sequence). As DNA, the CDR3 is TGTGCCAGCAGCTCCAACAGGGTACATGGCTACACCTTC. Protein sequence: CASSSNRVHGYTF.

The genes are TRBV7-2 and TRBJ1-1; D is possibly TRBD1 (6 bases). This CDR3 is 14 amino acids long. Per germline, CDR1 SGHTA and CDR2 FQGNSA. Trimming pared 5 bases from V and 2 bases from J, leaving 12 bases between. The CDR3 loop is CASSTHRDNTEAFF. As DNA, the CDR3 is TGTGCCAGCAGCACCCACAGGGATAACACTGAAGCTTTCTTT.

This chain connects TRBV7-2 to TRBJ1-1; D gene ambiguous. V gave up 3 bases and J gave up 3 bases, with 8 bases separating them. This CDR3 region has 13 residues. Per germline, CDR1 SGHTA and CDR2 FQGNSA. The CDR3 DNA sequence: TGTGCCAGCAGCTTTAACCAGGACACTGAAGCTTTCTTT. Its protein product is CASSFNQDTEAFF.

This clone was seen only a few times. At one end, the junction sequence differs from germline, possibly due to a read error. The chain recombines TRBV30 with TRBJ1-2, with no clear D. The germline V gene encodes CDR1 GTSNPN and CDR2 SVGIG (reference sequence). This CDR3 region has 14 residues. CDR3 coding DNA: TGTGCCTGGAGTGTTAATGCCGTGATTACAGCCATCCTCTTC. Its protein is CAWSVNAVITAILF.

This clone was counted a single time. This chain connects TRBV7-3 to TRBJ2-1, with D maybe TRBD1 (6 bases). V was cut by 4 bases and J by 10 bases, with 14 bases left in between. CDR1 is SGHTA and CDR2 is FQGTGA in the germline V gene. The length of the CDR3 is 13 residues. CDR3 in DNA: TGTGCCAGCAGCTCTTCTAGCAGGGGCGAGCAGTTCTTC. This gives the protein CASSSSSRGEQFF.

The chain links TRBV4-1 to TRBJ2-7, with 11 bases that match TRBD2. Germline V gene sequence: CDR1 MGHRA, CDR2 YSYEKL. V shed 3 bases, J shed 5 bases, and the junction held 6 bases outside the gene matches. CDR3 size: 15 residues. The CDR3 is CASSQYSGGDHEQYF. For the CDR3, the DNA is TGCGCCAGCAGCCAGTATAGCGGGGGGGACCACGAGCAGTACTTC.

The CDR3 loop reads CASSGQGMNTEAFF. CDR3 bases: TGTGCCAGCTCTGGACAGGGAATGAACACTGAAGCTTTCTTT. The chain has TRBV2 and TRBJ1-1, with 8 bases fitting TRBD1. The length of the CDR3 is 14 residues. Germline lookup yields CDR1 SNHLY and CDR2 FYNNEI. V lost 8 bases and J lost 0; bases outside the gene matches: 5.

This chain connects TRBV5-1 to TRBJ1-4, with D uncertain. V was cut by 0 bases and J by 0 bases, with 15 bases left in between. Per the germline V gene, CDR1 is SGHRS and CDR2 is YFSETQ. The CDR3 loop spans 18 amino acids. The CDR3 sequence: CASSLAVNSPATNEKLFF. The CDR3 nucleotides read TGCGCCAGCAGCTTGGCGGTTAATTCGCCGGCAACTAATGAAAAACTGTTTTTT.

Comments on this clone: This sample also contains other DNA sequences that code for the same CDR3. The chain employs TRBV7-9 and TRBJ2-7; the D gene is possibly TRBD2 (5 bases). V lost 1 base to trimming and J lost 5 bases, with 6 bases between them. There are 12 residues in the CDR3. Germline CDR1 reads SEHNR; CDR2 reads FQNEAQ (reference sequence). CDR3 DNA sequence: TGTGCCAGCAGCTTAGTCGGGGACGAGCAGTACTTC. This gives the protein CASSLVGDEQYF.